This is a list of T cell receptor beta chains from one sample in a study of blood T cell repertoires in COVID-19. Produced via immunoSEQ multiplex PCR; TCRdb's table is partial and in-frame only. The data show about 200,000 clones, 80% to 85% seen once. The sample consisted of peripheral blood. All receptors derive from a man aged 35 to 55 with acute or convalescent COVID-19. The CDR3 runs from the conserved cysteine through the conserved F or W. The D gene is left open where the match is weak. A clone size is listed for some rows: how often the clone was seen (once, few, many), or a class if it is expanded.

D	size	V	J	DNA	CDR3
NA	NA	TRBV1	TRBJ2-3	TGCACCAGCAGCCAACCAACGGGTGCGGGAGGTCCCTCTAGCACAGATACGCAGTATTTT	CTSSQPTGAGGPSSTDTQYF
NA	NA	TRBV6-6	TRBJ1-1	TGTGCCAGCAGTTACTCAGGGGCACAGCGGAACACTGAAGCTTTCTTT	CASSYSGAQRNTEAFF
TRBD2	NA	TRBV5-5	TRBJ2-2	TGTGCCAGCAGCTTGGGACTAGCGGTGAACACCGGGGAGCTGTTTTTT	CASSLGLAVNTGELFF
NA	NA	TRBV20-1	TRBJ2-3	TGCAGTGCTATAGGGGCACATACGCAGTATTTT	CSAIGAHTQYF
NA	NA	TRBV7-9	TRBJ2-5	TGTGCCAGCAGCTTGGGGGGTATAGAAGAGACCCAGTACTTC	CASSLGGIEETQYF
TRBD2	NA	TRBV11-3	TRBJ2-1	TGTGCCAGCAGCCCCTATGCGGGAGTGGACCACAATGAGCAGTTCTTC	CASSPYAGVDHNEQFF
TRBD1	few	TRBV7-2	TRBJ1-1	TGTGCCAGCAGCTTAAAGGGGGCGAACACTGAAGCTTTCTTT	CASSLKGANTEAFF
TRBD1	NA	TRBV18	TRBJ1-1	TGTGCCAGCTCACCAAGACAGGGCGATTGGACTGAAGCTTTCTTT	CASSPRQGDWTEAFF
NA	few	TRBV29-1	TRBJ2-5	TGCAGCGTTGAATACGGGGTATATATGGAGACCCAGTACTTC	CSVEYGVYMETQYF
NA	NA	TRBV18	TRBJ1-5	TGTGCCAGCTCACCAAACCAACTTAGCAATCAGCCCCAGCATTTT	CASSPNQLSNQPQHF
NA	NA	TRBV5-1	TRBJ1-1	TGCGCCAGCAGCCCTCGAGGGGGATTCGGGGACACTGAAGCTTTCTTT	CASSPRGGFGDTEAFF
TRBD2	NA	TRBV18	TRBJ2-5	TGTGCCAGCTCACCCTCTGGGACTAGCGGCAAAGAGACCCAGTACTTC	CASSPSGTSGKETQYF
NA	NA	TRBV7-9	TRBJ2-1	TGTGCCAGCAGCCCCCAGTACAATGAGCAGTTCTTC	CASSPQYNEQFF
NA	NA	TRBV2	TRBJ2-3	TGTGCCAGCAGCCACAGAAGGTCCACAGATACGCAGTATTTT	CASSHRRSTDTQYF
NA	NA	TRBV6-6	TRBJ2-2	TGTGCCAGCAGTTACTCGGGGCTCCGGACCGGGGAGCTGTTTTTT	CASSYSGLRTGELFF
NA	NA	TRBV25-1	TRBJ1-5	TGTGCCAGCAGTGGTCGAGGGAATCAGCCCCAGCATTTT	CASSGRGNQPQHF
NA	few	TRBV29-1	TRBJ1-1	TGCAGCGCATCCAGGGGTGGGGACACTGAAGCTTTCTTT	CSASRGGDTEAFF